The entry that follows covers one T cell receptor (beta chain) sequence. By its share of the sample, this clonotype is medium-sized (0.01 to 0.1%). The clone's antigen remains unknown. Within one base of it there is no much larger clone, and no base qualities were kept. RNA was isolated from bulk unsorted tissue, and RNA quality was assessed with a NanoDrop ND-1000 and an Agilent 2100. The donors were newly diagnosed lung cancer patients admitted for thoracic surgery in China from August to November 2014 who had not received prior chemotherapy. Patients with previous radiotherapy or chemotherapy, or with another concurrent cancer, were excluded from the study. Surgical tissue pieces of roughly 1-2 cm3 were preserved in RNAlater solution and were kept at -80 degrees C until use. This entry is derived from a study of tumor and adjacent non-tumor tissue in lung cancer listed by TCRdb under 2018. Describing the broader study: The cohort included around twelve adenocarcinoma, a couple of squamous cell carcinoma and 1 small cell lung cancer patients. The study compared bulk TCRbeta repertoires between lung tumor tissue and matched distant non-tumor lung tissue from over 13 lung cancer patients. In total, sequencing yielded 95 million to 150 million productive TCRbeta reads, which works out to an average of about 4.2 million reads per sample. Among the roughly 15 patients, ages ranged from roughly 31 to 80 years, around 10 were men and 5 were women, and disease was TNM stage I to III. For each patient, one tumor sample and one normal lung sample were taken, giving thirty paired specimens that underwent TCRbeta CDR3 sequencing. Points the paper makes about the study in general: Because peripheral blood was not sequenced, the blood TCRbeta repertoires of the lung cancer patients in the study went unexamined. With only around 15 patients in the cohort, the authors noted that larger samples and more detailed clinical data are needed. TCR diversity was significantly higher in younger patients, and greater tumor TCR diversity was associated with shorter overall survival and shorter disease-free survival. Tumor tissue showed significantly greater TCR diversity (inverse Simpson) than normal lung tissue (about 400 vs 180, P = 0.0075, Mann-Whitney U test). The top 100 clones made up a significantly larger cumulative share of the repertoire in normal lung than in tumor tissue. Neither the sequencing platform nor unique molecular identifiers are named or mentioned anywhere in the methods.

Library method: multiplex PCR. TCRdb names Illumina HiSeq 2500 as the instrument used. TCRbeta libraries were built by three rounds of nested PCR using primers (Table S4), following protocols modified from ARM-PCR. Before sequencing, PCR products of 200-500 bp were excised from the gel and purified with the QIAquick gel extraction kit. From the authors' description of their analysis: Trimmomatic was used to clean the reads, FLASH was used to merge the reads into complete CDR3 sequences, and MiTCR was used to assign the reads to V(D)J germline segments. Clonal diversity was calculated as the inverse Simpson's index using VDJtools. In-frame sequences without a premature stop codon were defined as productive reads. TCRdb reprocessed the public reads (quality trimming at Q25 with fastp, clone calling with MiXCR) and kept in-frame beta chains. Each entry merges the rows of one CDR3 protein and shows their most common DNA and genes. These V and J calls derive from TCRdb rather than the authors' analysis. The sample contains under 250,000 distinct CDR3 sequences, about 76% of them found a single time. In total, the top ten clones hold approximately 25% of the sample.

CDR1 DFQATT and CDR2 SNEGSKA were looked up in the germline V gene (reference sequence). The germline V and J ends show losses of 0 bases and 6 bases respectively, and no gene match explains 7 bases of the junction. The CDR3 runs 15 residues from the cysteine to the phenylalanine. The kept DNA is CDR3 alone, 45 bases in frame from the first base. The sequence links TRBV20-1 to TRBJ2-1; 8 bases in the middle match TRBD2. The clonotype was recovered from a man in his 60s with non-small cell lung cancer. Specimen: lung tumor tissue. The DNA reads as follows: TGCAGTGCTAGAGAAACTAGCGGTGTAGCCAATGAGCAGTTCTTC. This is translated as CSARETSGVANEQFF.